Following are 16 T cell receptor beta chains from one sample sequenced in a study of OX40 agonist ivuxolimab in advanced cancers. Libraries were prepared by immunoSEQ multiplex PCR; TCRdb keeps only in-frame clonotypes and omits some of them. In the table there are about 43,000 clones, around 89% of which are singletons. Sample: CD4+ or CD8+ T cells sorted from blood, taken in a trial of the OX40 agonist ivuxolimab. These receptors all come from an adult with an advanced solid tumor such as melanoma, head and neck, liver or kidney cancer.

This chain joins TRBV6-6 and TRBJ1-4; TRBD1 aligns across 8 bases. The CDR3 is 16 residues long. The V and J ends lost 2 bases and 6 bases, in that order; junction bases with no gene match: 8. Germline V gene sequence: CDR1 MNHNY, CDR2 SVGAGI (reference sequence). CDR3 residues: CASSYPKDREDEKLFF. CDR3 in DNA: TGTGCCAGCAGTTACCCGAAGGACAGGGAGGATGAAAAACTGTTTTTT.

The chain links TRBV28 to TRBJ1-1; D gene ambiguous. This CDR3 region has 16 residues. Germline V gene data show CDR1 as MDHEN and CDR2 as SYDVKM. V dropped 5 bases and J dropped 0 bases, with 16 bases sitting between them. The CDR3 here is CASSLPGHDLNTEAFF. CDR3 DNA sequence: TGTGCCAGCAGTCTCCCGGGCCACGATTTGAACACTGAAGCTTTCTTT.

V is TRBV30 and J is TRBJ2-3; TRBD2 matches at 10 bases. The CDR3 loop spans 16 amino acids. Germline loops: CDR1 GTSNPN, CDR2 SVGIG (reference sequence). Trimming at V came to 3 bases and at J to 1 base, leaving 7 bases not matched to a gene. CDR3 coding DNA: TGTGCCTGGAGGTCGCTAGCGGGAGTTGGCACAGATACGCAGTATTTT. Residues: CAWRSLAGVGTDTQYF.

V and J are TRBV6-5 and TRBJ2-2; 10 positions agree with TRBD1. V shed 6 bases and J 3 bases; nucleotides not matched to a gene: 4. There are 15 residues in the CDR3. Germline values: CDR1 MNHEY, CDR2 SVGAGI. Here the CDR3 reads CASRGGTGDTGELFF. CDR3 nucleotide sequence: TGTGCCAGCAGGGGGGGGACAGGGGACACCGGGGAGCTGTTTTTT.

This chain joins TRBV29-1 and TRBJ2-7; 11 bases map to TRBD2. With V trimmed by 6 bases and J by 6 bases, 7 bases remained unmatched. This CDR3 has 13 residues. Germline V gene sequence: CDR1 SQVTM, CDR2 ANQGSEA. Here the CDR3 DNA reads TGCAGCGTCTGGGTAGCGGGAGGGGTCGAGCAGTACTTC. Translated, it gives CSVWVAGGVEQYF.

The chain is built from TRBV5-6 and TRBJ2-2; perhaps TRBD1 as D (5 bases). Trimming pared 0 bases from V and 6 bases from J, leaving 18 bases between. There are 17 residues in the CDR3. Germline V gene lookup returns CDR1 SGHDT and CDR2 YYEEEE. CDR3 in DNA: TGTGCCAGCAGCTTGGGTGGCCAGGGCGTCGGCGCCGGGGAGCTGTTTTTT. It encodes CASSLGGQGVGAGELFF.

This clone appeared a single time. This chain connects TRBV2 to TRBJ2-3, with TRBD1 matching over 10 bases. CDR1 SNHLY and CDR2 FYNNEI come from the germline V gene. This CDR3 has 17 residues. V shed 4 bases and J 8 bases; nucleotides not matched to a gene: 15. This chain's CDR3 is CASSGDDRGPLLATQYF. In DNA, the CDR3 is TGTGCCAGCAGTGGGGATGACAGGGGGCCCCTCCTCGCTACGCAGTATTTT.

The rearrangement joins TRBV27 to TRBJ1-3; D is perhaps TRBD1 (6 bases). Germline V lookup: CDR1 MNHEY, CDR2 SMNVEV (reference sequence). The CDR3 is 16 amino acids. The germline V and J ends were trimmed by 4 bases and 8 bases, with 21 bases remaining between them. The CDR3 loop is CASSSLQGGSADTIYF. CDR3 nucleotide sequence: TGTGCCAGCAGTTCGTTACAGGGAGGTAGTGCAGACACCATATATTTT.

The CDR3 DNA sequence: TGCGCCAGCAGCTTGGCTGCTAGCGGGGTCTACGAGCAGTACTTC. Its protein is CASSLAASGVYEQYF. The chain couples TRBV5-1 to TRBJ2-7; 9 bases are a match to TRBD2. Per the germline V gene, CDR1 is SGHRS and CDR2 is YFSETQ. Trimming at V came to 0 bases and at J to 3 bases, leaving 4 bases not matched to a gene. The CDR3 totals 15 residues.

The chain joins TRBV5-8 to TRBJ2-2, with 7 bases lining up with TRBD1. The CDR3 covers 16 residues. The germline CDR1 and CDR2 sequences are SGHTS and YDEGEE. The J segment lost 2 bases and the V segment lost 6 bases, leaving 10 bases of the junction unmatched. The CDR3 protein is CASIPQGTDNTGELFF. Here the CDR3 DNA reads TGTGCCAGCATCCCCCAGGGGACAGATAACACCGGGGAGCTGTTTTTT.

Here the CDR3 DNA reads TGTGCCAGCAGTTTAAATCAGCCCCAGCATTTT. Amino acids: CASSLNQPQHF. The chain recombines TRBV28 with TRBJ1-5; D not certain. The CDR3 has 11 amino acids. From germline, CDR1 is MDHEN and CDR2 SYDVKM. Between the trimmed V and J ends, which lost 2 bases and 4 bases, there was a span of 0 bases.

The CDR3 loop is CATSRDRRRRTNYGYTF. CDR3 bases: TGTGCCACCAGCAGAGACCGACGAAGAAGGACTAACTATGGCTACACCTTC. The chain carries TRBV15 and TRBJ1-2; D remains ambiguous. This CDR3 has 17 amino acids. Germline lookup yields CDR1 LNHNV and CDR2 YYDKDF (reference sequence). Trimming shortened V by 0 bases and J by 0 bases, and 14 bases separated the two germline ends.

The chain combines TRBV28 with TRBJ2-7, with TRBD1 identical over 9 bases. With V trimmed by 6 bases and J by 3 bases, 3 bases remained unmatched. The CDR3 is 13 amino acids. In germline, CDR1 is MDHEN, CDR2 SYDVKM. The CDR3 coding sequence is TGTGCCAGCAGCCTGACAGGGGGCTACGAGCAGTACTTC. This encodes CASSLTGGYEQYF. Complete variable domain (other parts from reference TRBV28 and TRBJ2-7): DVKVTQSSRYLVKRTGEKVFLECVQDMDHENMFWYRQDPGLGLRLIYFSYDVKMKEKGDIPEGYSVSREKKERFSLILESASTNQTSMYLCASSLTGGYEQYFGPGTRLTVT.

The chain links TRBV27 to TRBJ2-7, with D perhaps matching TRBD1 or TRBD2 (5 bases each). This CDR3 has 15 amino acids. The germline V gene has CDR1 MNHEY and CDR2 SMNVEV (reference sequence). The V end was cut by 5 bases, the J end by 9 bases, with 23 bases between. CDR3 amino acids: CASSRSTGPAYRQYF. The CDR3, as DNA: TGTGCCAGCAGTCGATCGACGGGACCTGCTTATCGGCAGTACTTC.

The V gene is TRBV4-1, the J gene TRBJ1-4; D remains ambiguous. Germline V gene sequence: CDR1 MGHRA, CDR2 YSYEKL. CDR3 length equals 14 residues. Trimming removed 4 bases at V and 4 bases at J, with 10 bases between. The CDR3 here is CASSPRSLNEKLFF. DNA for the CDR3: TGCGCCAGCAGCCCCCGGTCCCTTAATGAAAAACTGTTTTTT.

The chain is built from TRBV7-6 and TRBJ2-2, with 10 bases aligning to TRBD2. CDR1 and CDR2 (germline): SGHVS, FNYEAQ. V trimming: 8 bases; J trimming: 4 bases; junction bases outside the gene matches: 7. This CDR3 spans 15 amino acids. Here the CDR3 reads CASVKIAGGTGELFF. Written as DNA, the CDR3 is TGTGCCAGCGTAAAAATAGCGGGAGGCACCGGGGAGCTGTTTTTT.